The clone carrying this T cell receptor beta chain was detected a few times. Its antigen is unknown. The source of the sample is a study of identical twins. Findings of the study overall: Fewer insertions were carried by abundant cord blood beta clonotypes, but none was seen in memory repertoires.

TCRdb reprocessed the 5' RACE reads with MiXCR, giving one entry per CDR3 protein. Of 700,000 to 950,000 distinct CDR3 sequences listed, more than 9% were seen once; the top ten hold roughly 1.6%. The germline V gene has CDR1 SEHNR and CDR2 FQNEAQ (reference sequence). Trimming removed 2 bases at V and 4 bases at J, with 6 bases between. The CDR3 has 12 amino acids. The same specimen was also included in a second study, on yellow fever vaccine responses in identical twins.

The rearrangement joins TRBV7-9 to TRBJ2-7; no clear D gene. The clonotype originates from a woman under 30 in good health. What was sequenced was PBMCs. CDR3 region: CASSLWDYEQYV. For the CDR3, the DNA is TGTGCCAGCAGCTTATGGGATTACGAGCAGTACGTC.